A single sample gave rise to the 25 T cell receptor beta chains below, sequenced in a study of metastatic and nonmetastatic thyroid tumors. Treatment of any kind had been given to no patient before thyroid surgery. Using MiXCR, TCRdb reanalyzed the PCR reads. The sample records roughly 70,000 clones, 15% to 20% being singletons. The sequenced sample was blood. These receptors all come from a female donor with papillary thyroid cancer or a benign thyroid nodule (not recorded which). Some clones in this sample may be carry-over from other donors' samples.

Concerning this clone: This may stem from a read error, because a much larger clone lies one nucleotide away. Other DNA sequences in this specimen translate into the identical CDR3. This chain links TRBV10-2 with TRBJ2-7; D gene uncertain. The CDR3 contains 10 residues. CDR1 and CDR2 (germline): WSHSY, SAAADI. V was cut by 6 bases and J by 4 bases, with 4 bases left in between. For the CDR3, the DNA is TGCGCCAGCAGGGGTTACGAGCAGTACTTC. Amino acid sequence: CASRGYEQYF.

This clone came up a few times. This chain joins TRBV12-3 or TRBV12-4 and TRBJ2-6; 9 bases are shared with TRBD2. CDR3 size: 18 residues. Trimming at V came to 3 bases and at J to 0 bases, leaving 6 bases not matched to a gene. CDR3 residues: CASSFVGGGASGANVLTF. The CDR3, as DNA: TGTGCCAGCAGTTTTGTAGGCGGGGGGGCCTCTGGGGCCAACGTCCTGACTTTC.

There are many counts of this clone. V and J are TRBV27 and TRBJ2-7; D is unclear. Trimming left V 1 base short and J 6 bases short, with 16 bases between. This CDR3 is 15 amino acids long. Germline loops: CDR1 MNHEY, CDR2 SMNVEV (reference sequence). The chain's CDR3 is CASSLYLLAPPEQYF. In DNA form, the CDR3 reads TGTGCCAGCAGTTTATATTTGTTGGCACCCCCCGAGCAGTACTTC.

This clone was seen many times. The chain joins TRBV2 to TRBJ2-7, with a tentative D call TRBD2 (6 bases). The germline V gene encodes CDR1 SNHLY and CDR2 FYNNEI. Trimming stripped 6 bases from V and 7 bases from J, with 13 bases between. CDR3 length: 12 amino acids. The CDR3: CASSGDGGEQYF. CDR3 DNA sequence: TGTGCCAGCAGCGGGGACGGGGGTGAGCAGTACTTC. The full variable domain, rest sourced from reference TRBV2 and TRBJ2-7, is EPEVTQTPSHQVTQMGQEVILRCVPISNHLYFYWYRQILGQKVEFLVSFYNNEISEKSEIFDDQFSVERPDGSNFTLKIRSTKLEDSAMYFCASSGDGGEQYFGPGTRLTVT.

This clone was recorded many times. The chain carries TRBV7-6 and TRBJ2-7, with D possibly matching TRBD1 (5 bases). The CDR3 extends over 12 amino acids. Germline CDR1 SGHVS, CDR2 FNYEAQ. V was cut by 2 bases and J by 6 bases, with 8 bases left in between. CDR3 in amino acids: CASSLTGREQYF. The CDR3 DNA reads TGTGCCAGCAGCTTAACAGGTCGCGAGCAGTACTTC.

The table lists this clone with many counts. The V call is TRBV7-9, the J call TRBJ2-3, with D uncertain. Trimming cost V 4 bases and J 6 bases, with 14 bases left between them. CDR1 and CDR2 (germline): SEHNR, FQNEAQ (reference sequence). The CDR3 covers 14 residues. CDR3 bases: TGTGCCAGCAGCTCCTGGACCCGGTCCGATACGCAGTATTTT. Its protein is CASSSWTRSDTQYF. Drawing the rest from reference TRBV7-9 and TRBJ2-3, the complete variable domain is DTGVSQNPRHKITKRGQNVTFRCDPISEHNRLYWYRQTLGQGPEFLTYFQNEAQLEKSRLLSDRFSAERPKGSFSTLEIQRTEQGDSAMYLCASSSWTRSDTQYFGPGTRLTVL.

This clone has at least ten counts. This chain joins TRBV10-3 and TRBJ2-3; possibly TRBD1 for D (6 bases). V was shortened by 4 bases and J by 0 bases, with 11 bases between the two germline ends. CDR3 length equals 15 residues. Germline assignment: CDR1 ENHRY and CDR2 SYGVKD. The CDR3 spells CAISGPGQSTDTQYF. DNA for the CDR3: TGTGCCATCAGTGGACCGGGACAAAGCACAGATACGCAGTATTTT.

This clone was seen only once. The CDR3 DNA reads TGCAGTGCATTTAACCCCCTGAACACTGAAGCTTTCTTT. It encodes CSAFNPLNTEAFF. The chain links TRBV20-1 to TRBJ1-1; no reliable D call. V lost 6 bases to trimming and J lost 0 bases, with 11 bases between them. The CDR3 spans 13 residues. Germline assignment: CDR1 DFQATT and CDR2 SNEGSKA (reference sequence).

This clone has just a few counts. This sequence joins TRBV10-3 and TRBJ1-1, with D uncertain. Germline loops: CDR1 ENHRY, CDR2 SYGVKD. The CDR3 totals 12 residues. The V end lost 6 bases, the J end lost 5 bases, and 10 bases lay between the germline ends. The CDR3 here is CAISGIGTEAFF. The CDR3 nucleotides are TGTGCCATCAGCGGTATTGGTACTGAAGCTTTCTTT.

The genes are TRBV11-1 and TRBJ2-1, with 10 bases that match TRBD1. The CDR3 has 15 residues. Germline loops: CDR1 SGHAT, CDR2 FQDESV (reference sequence). With V trimmed by 5 bases and J by 3 bases, 4 bases remained unmatched. For the CDR3, the DNA is TGTGCCAGCAGCGCTGACAGGGGGCTCTACAATGAGCAGTTCTTC. Translated, it gives CASSADRGLYNEQFF.

About this clone itself: This clone may be a read error of a much larger clone one base away. The gene calls are TRBV5-1 and TRBJ2-4; tentatively, D is TRBD2 (6 bases). Germline CDR1 SGHRS, CDR2 YFSETQ. The CDR3 has 16 amino acids. The CDR3 sequence is CASSLGSGIAKNIHYF. CDR3 nucleotides: TGCGCCAGCAGCTTGGGTAGCGGTATAGCCAAAAACATTCACTACTTC.

Concerning this clone: A read error is possible here, since a much larger clone lies one base away. At the DNA level, this CDR3 is encoded by other sequences in the same sample as well. The chain joins TRBV5-5 to TRBJ2-1, with unresolved D. CDR3 size: 14 residues. Germline assignment: CDR1 SGHKS and CDR2 YYEKEE (reference sequence). Trimming removed 4 bases at V and 4 bases at J, with 12 bases between. CDR3 sequence: CASSVGTDYNEQFF. In DNA form, the CDR3 reads TGTGCCAGCAGCGTGGGTACAGATTACAATGAGCAGTTCTTC.

The rearrangement uses TRBV12-3 or TRBV12-4 and TRBJ1-5; TRBD1 agrees at 7 bases. This CDR3 has 17 residues. The V and J ends lost 6 bases and 5 bases, in that order; junction bases with no gene match: 16. CDR3 nucleotide sequence: TGTGCCAGCAGCCCCCCAAGGGGCGGACAGGCTTATCAGCCCCAGCATTTT. It specifies CASSPPRGGQAYQPQHF.

This clone was recorded many times. J is TRBJ2-7 and V is TRBV4-1; possible D gene TRBD1, 5 bases. Trimming stripped 1 base from V and 4 bases from J, with 11 bases between. Per the germline V gene, CDR1 is MGHRA and CDR2 is YSYEKL. This CDR3 is 14 amino acids long. CDR3 nucleotides: TGCGCCAGCAGCCAAGTAGGACACCTTTACGAGCAGTACTTC. This codes for CASSQVGHLYEQYF.

This clone was recorded many times. CDR3 region: CASSLEAWGGRETQYF. Here the CDR3 DNA reads TGTGCCAGCAGCTTAGAGGCATGGGGCGGGAGAGAGACCCAGTACTTC. The chain is built from TRBV11-3 and TRBJ2-5; 7 bases match TRBD2. Trimming removed 0 bases from V and 4 bases from J; junction bases left unmatched: 8. This CDR3 spans 16 amino acids. Germline values: CDR1 SGHNT, CDR2 YENEEA.

The sample holds many counts of this clone. The gene calls are TRBV19 and TRBJ2-3, with D maybe TRBD1 (6 bases). This CDR3 region has 16 residues. Germline V gene data show CDR1 as LNHDA and CDR2 as SQIVND (reference sequence). Trimming stripped 0 bases from V and 4 bases from J, with 14 bases between. The CDR3 loop reads CASSIEGFRGADTQYF. CDR3 bases: TGTGCCAGTAGTATAGAGGGGTTCAGGGGCGCAGATACGCAGTATTTT.

This clone was found many times. V gene TRBV9 combines with J gene TRBJ2-3; D ambiguous. This CDR3 is 14 amino acids long. The germline CDR1 and CDR2 sequences are SGDLS and YYNGEE. The V end lost 0 bases, the J end lost 2 bases, and 7 bases lay between the germline ends. CDR3 in amino acids: CASSVVSHTDTQYF. CDR3 bases: TGTGCCAGCAGCGTAGTCAGTCACACAGATACGCAGTATTTT.

Comment on this clone: This clone may be a read error of a much larger clone one base away. Other DNA sequences from this sample encode an identical CDR3 as well. The chain links TRBV7-7 to TRBJ1-1; D perhaps matches TRBD1 (6 bases). CDR3 size: 13 residues. CDR1 is SSHAT, CDR2 FNYEAQ, per germline (reference sequence). CDR3 nucleotides: TGTGCTAGCAGCGCAGGGGCAGGAACTGAAGCTTTCTTT. The encoded protein is CASSAGAGTEAFF.

This clone was detected many times. The chain combines TRBV27 with TRBJ1-5, with D unclear. CDR1 MNHEY and CDR2 SMNVEV come from the germline V gene (reference sequence). Trimming shortened V by 2 bases and J by 5 bases, and 7 bases separated the two germline ends. The CDR3 consists of 13 residues. As DNA, the CDR3 is TGTGCCAGCAGTTTAGACACTTATCAGCCCCAGCATTTT. It is translated as CASSLDTYQPQHF.

Many counts were recorded for this clone. The DNA for the CDR3 is TGTGCCAGCAGTCTACTTGGGCCAAAGCACGAGCAGTACTTC. Translating gives CASSLLGPKHEQYF. V is TRBV27 and J is TRBJ2-7; D is ambiguous. Looked up from germline, CDR1 is MNHEY and CDR2 is SMNVEV (reference sequence). The CDR3 covers 14 residues. Trimming took off 5 bases at V and 5 bases at J, with 16 bases between the two ends.

This clone was observed many times. This chain links TRBV5-6 with TRBJ2-6; possibly TRBD1 for D (6 bases). The CDR3 runs 16 residues. V was cut by 4 bases and J by 1 base, with 12 bases left in between. The germline CDR1 and CDR2 sequences are SGHDT and YYEEEE. CDR3 loop: CASSPGQPSGANVLTF. The CDR3 DNA sequence: TGTGCCAGCAGCCCGGGACAACCATCTGGGGCCAACGTCCTGACTTTC. Full variable domain (remainder filled in from reference TRBV5-6 and TRBJ2-6): DAGVTQSPTHLIKTRGQQVTLRCSPKSGHDTVSWYQQALGQGPQFIFQYYEEEERQRGNFPDRFSGHQFPNYSSELNVNALLLGDSALYLCASSPGQPSGANVLTFGAGSRLTVL.

This clone showed up many times. The genes are TRBV6-1 and TRBJ1-1; TRBD1 aligns across 8 bases. The CDR3 length is 13 residues. Germline CDR1 and CDR2: MNHNS and SASEGT. With V trimmed by 5 bases and J by 7 bases, 6 bases remained unmatched. The CDR3 DNA is TGTGCCAGCAGTAGGACAGGGCGAGGTGAAGCTTTCTTT. It is translated as CASSRTGRGEAFF.

This clone was observed a handful of times. The rearrangement uses TRBV28 and TRBJ2-7; TRBD1 agrees at 7 bases. J gave up 0 bases and V 6 bases, and 8 bases lay outside the gene matches. The CDR3 sequence is 15 residues long. Germline CDR1 and CDR2: MDHEN and SYDVKM. As DNA, the CDR3 is TGTGCCAGCAGAATGGGACAGTTCGGCTCCTACGAGCAGTACTTC. It specifies CASRMGQFGSYEQYF.

This clone was counted between two and nine times. The chain is built from TRBV2 and TRBJ1-2, with TRBD1 as a possible D gene (5 bases). V lost 8 bases and J 7 bases, leaving 17 bases between the germline ends. CDR1 SNHLY and CDR2 FYNNEI come from the germline V gene. This CDR3 is 13 amino acids long. The CDR3 is CASRGAQGFGYTF. The DNA for the CDR3 is TGTGCCAGCCGTGGGGCGCAGGGTTTTGGCTACACCTTC.

This clone was detected many times. The V call is TRBV2, the J call TRBJ2-1, with D uncertain. The CDR3 has 13 residues. CDR1 and CDR2 from the germline V gene are SNHLY and FYNNEI. Trimming cost V 7 bases and J 6 bases, with 13 bases left between them. The CDR3: CASTSSLINEQFF. The DNA for the CDR3 is TGTGCCAGCACTAGTTCCCTAATCAATGAGCAGTTCTTC.